This T cell receptor (beta chain) stems from a study of early T cells in non-severe SARS-CoV-2 infection. The table lists this clonotype with a few counts. V shed 5 bases, J shed 2 bases, and the junction held 5 bases outside the gene matches. Germline V gene data show CDR1 as SGHRS and CDR2 as YFSETQ. The CDR3 is 15 amino acids. Researchers tagged individual cDNA molecules with unique molecular identifiers. TCRdb reanalysed the 5' RACE reads using MiXCR and keeps one entry per CDR3 protein. The sample yields more than 55,000 distinct CDR3 sequences, over 10% seen once. The receptor comes from an adult who was a healthcare worker with PCR-confirmed SARS-CoV-2 infection or an uninfected control (not recorded which). The chain couples TRBV5-1 to TRBJ2-5; TRBD2 aligns across 11 bases. The material was whole blood, obtained at baseline. CDR3 in DNA: TGCGCCAGCAGTCTAGCGGGGGGCTGGCAAGAGACCCAGTACTTC. It is translated as CASSLAGGWQETQYF. The full variable domain, rest sourced from reference TRBV5-1 and TRBJ2-5, is KAGVTQTPRYLIKTRGQQVTLSCSPISGHRSVSWYQQTPGQGLQFLFEYFSETQRNKGNFPGRFSGRQFSNSRSEMNVSTLELGDSALYLCASSLAGGWQETQYFGPGTRLLVL.